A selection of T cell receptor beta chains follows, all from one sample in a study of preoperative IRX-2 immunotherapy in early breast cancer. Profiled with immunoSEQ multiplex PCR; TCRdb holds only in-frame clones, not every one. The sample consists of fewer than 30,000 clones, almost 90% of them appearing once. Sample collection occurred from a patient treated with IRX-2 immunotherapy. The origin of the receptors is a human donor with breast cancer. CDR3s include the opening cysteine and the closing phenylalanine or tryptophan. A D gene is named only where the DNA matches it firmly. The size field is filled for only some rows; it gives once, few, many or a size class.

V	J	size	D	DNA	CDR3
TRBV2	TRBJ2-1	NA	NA	TGTGCCAGCAGTGGCCTAGGGCCCTACAATGAGCAGTTCTTC	CASSGLGPYNEQFF
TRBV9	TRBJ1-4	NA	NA	TGTGCCAGCACACAGGGATTAGCTAATGAAAAACTGTTTTTT	CASTQGLANEKLFF
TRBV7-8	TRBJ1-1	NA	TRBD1	TGTGCCAGCAGCTTAGTGACAGGGAACCTGAACACTGAAGCTTTCTTT	CASSLVTGNLNTEAFF
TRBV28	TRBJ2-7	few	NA	TGTGCCAGCAGTTTAGAGACACCCACCTACGAGCAGTACTTC	CASSLETPTYEQYF
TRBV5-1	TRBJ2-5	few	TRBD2	TGCGCCAGCAGCTCGAGGACTAGCGGGAACCCTCGGGAGACCCAGTACTTC	CASSSRTSGNPRETQYF
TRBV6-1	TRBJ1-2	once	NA	TGTGCCAGCAGTGAATCCCGGGGGCTCGGCTACACCTTC	CASSESRGLGYTF
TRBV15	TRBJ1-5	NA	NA	TGTGCCACCACTGGACAAGTGGGCAATCAGCCCCAGCATTTT	CATTGQVGNQPQHF
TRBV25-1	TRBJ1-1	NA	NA	TGTGCCAGCAGTGAAGGTTTTGGGGGGAACACTGAAGCTTTCTTT	CASSEGFGGNTEAFF
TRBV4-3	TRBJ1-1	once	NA	TGCGCCAGCAGCCAAGATGAGGTCAGGGGCACTGAAGCTTTCTTT	CASSQDEVRGTEAFF
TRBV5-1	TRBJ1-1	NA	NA	TGCGCCAGCAGGTTCAGGGAGAACACTGAAGCTTTCTTT	CASRFRENTEAFF
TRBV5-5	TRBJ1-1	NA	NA	TGTGCCAGCGGACAGATTAAGACCATGAACACTGAAGCTTTCTTT	CASGQIKTMNTEAFF
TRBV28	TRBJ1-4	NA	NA	TGTGCCAGCAGTTTGACGGAAACGATTAATGAAAAACTGTTTTTT	CASSLTETINEKLFF